This T cell receptor (beta chain) derives from a study of T cells of healthy individuals. This clonotype showed up just a few times. TCRdb passed the 5' RACE reads through MiXCR, listing each CDR3 protein once. The repertoire holds fewer than 70,000 distinct CDR3 sequences, with approximately 15% as singletons. Per germline, CDR1 MNHEY and CDR2 SVGEGT. The CDR3 totals 12 residues. V lost 2 bases, J lost 8 bases, and 7 bases lay in between. The source of this sequence is a human donor in good health. The J gene is TRBJ2-1, the V gene TRBV6-2 or TRBV6-3, with a possible D match to TRBD2 (5 bases). The CDR3 region has the DNA TGTGCCAGCAGTTACGGGAGCTATGAGCAGTTCTTC. Residues: CASSYGSYEQFF.